The 3 T cell receptor beta chains reported below all come from one sample, sequenced in a study of technical replicates of blood from a few donors. Produced via immunoSEQ multiplex PCR; TCRdb's table is partial and in-frame only. The table shows tens of thousands of clones, with 90% to 95% occurring only once. Source material: T cells isolated from PBMCs. These receptors originate from a human donor in good health.

This chain connects TRBV6-6 to TRBJ2-4; D is perhaps TRBD2 (5 bases). Trimming stripped 6 bases from V and 0 bases from J, with 15 bases between. This CDR3 has 16 residues. Germline CDR1 and CDR2: MNHNY and SVGAGI (reference sequence). CDR3 in amino acids: CASSEGAVLAKNIQYF. The CDR3 DNA reads TGTGCCAGCAGCGAGGGCGCGGTCCTAGCCAAAAACATTCAGTACTTC.

The V gene is TRBV5-1, the J gene TRBJ1-1; D remains unclear. V was pared by 3 bases and J by 4 bases, with 13 bases between. Germline V lookup: CDR1 SGHRS, CDR2 YFSETQ. This CDR3 is built from 14 residues. The CDR3 nucleotides are TGCGCCAGCAGCTCTGGACGGGGTGGCACTGAAGCTTTCTTT. It specifies CASSSGRGGTEAFF.

The rearrangement links TRBV14 to TRBJ1-2, with no clear D. The CDR3 extends over 14 amino acids. V was pared by 0 bases and J by 4 bases, with 9 bases between. Germline V gives CDR1 SGHDN, CDR2 FVKESK. In DNA, the CDR3 is TGTGCCAGCAGCCAAGACCCATGGAGCTATGGCTACACCTTC. Protein sequence: CASSQDPWSYGYTF. Based on the CDR3 plus reference TRBV14 and TRBJ1-2, the full variable domain is EAGVTQFPSHSVIEKGQTVTLRCDPISGHDNLYWYRRVMGKEIKFLLHFVKESKQDESGMPNNRFLAERTGGTYSTLKVQPAELEDSGVYFCASSQDPWSYGYTFGSGTRLTVV.